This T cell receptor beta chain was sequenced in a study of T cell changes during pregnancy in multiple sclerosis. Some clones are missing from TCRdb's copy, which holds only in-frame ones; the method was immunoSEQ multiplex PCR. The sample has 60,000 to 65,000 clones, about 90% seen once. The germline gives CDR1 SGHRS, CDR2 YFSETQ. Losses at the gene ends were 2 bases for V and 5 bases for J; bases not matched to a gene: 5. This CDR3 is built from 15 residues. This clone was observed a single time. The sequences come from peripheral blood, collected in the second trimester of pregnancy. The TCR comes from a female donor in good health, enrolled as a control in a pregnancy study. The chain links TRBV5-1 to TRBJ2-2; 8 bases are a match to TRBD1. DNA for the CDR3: TGCGCCAGCAGCTTCGGGACAGGCCGTACCGGGGAGCTGTTTTTT. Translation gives CASSFGTGRTGELFF.